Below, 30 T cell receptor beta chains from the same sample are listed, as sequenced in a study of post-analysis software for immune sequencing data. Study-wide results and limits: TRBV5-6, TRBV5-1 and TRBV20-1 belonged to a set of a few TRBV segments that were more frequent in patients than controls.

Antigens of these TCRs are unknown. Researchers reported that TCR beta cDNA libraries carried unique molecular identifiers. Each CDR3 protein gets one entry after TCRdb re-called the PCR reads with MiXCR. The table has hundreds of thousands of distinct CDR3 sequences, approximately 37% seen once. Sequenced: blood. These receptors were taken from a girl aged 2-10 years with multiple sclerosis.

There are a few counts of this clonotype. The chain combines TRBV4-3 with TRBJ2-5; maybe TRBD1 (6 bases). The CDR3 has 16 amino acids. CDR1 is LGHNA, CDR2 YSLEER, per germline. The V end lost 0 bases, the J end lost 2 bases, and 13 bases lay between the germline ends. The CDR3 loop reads CASSQEGRRGQETQYF. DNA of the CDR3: TGCGCCAGCAGCCAAGAGGGACGCAGGGGACAAGAGACCCAGTACTTC.

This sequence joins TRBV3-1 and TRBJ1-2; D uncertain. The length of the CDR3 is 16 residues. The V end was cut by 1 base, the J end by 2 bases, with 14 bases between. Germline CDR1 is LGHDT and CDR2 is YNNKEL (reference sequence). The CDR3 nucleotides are TGTGCCAGCAGCCAAGTGGGTGGAATTCGGAACTATGGCTACACCTTC. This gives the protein CASSQVGGIRNYGYTF.

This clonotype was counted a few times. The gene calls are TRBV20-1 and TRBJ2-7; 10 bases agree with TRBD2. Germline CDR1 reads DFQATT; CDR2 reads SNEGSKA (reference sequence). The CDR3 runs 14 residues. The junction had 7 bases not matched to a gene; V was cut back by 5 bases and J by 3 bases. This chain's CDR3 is CSAQLAGEGYEQYF. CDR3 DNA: TGCAGTGCTCAGCTAGCGGGAGAGGGCTACGAGCAGTACTTC.

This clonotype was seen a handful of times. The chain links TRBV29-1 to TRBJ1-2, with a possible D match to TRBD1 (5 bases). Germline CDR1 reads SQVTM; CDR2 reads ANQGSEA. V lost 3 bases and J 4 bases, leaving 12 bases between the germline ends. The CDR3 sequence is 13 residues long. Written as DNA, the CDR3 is TGCAGCGTTGATCCCGGGGGACCCTATGGCTACACCTTC. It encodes CSVDPGGPYGYTF.

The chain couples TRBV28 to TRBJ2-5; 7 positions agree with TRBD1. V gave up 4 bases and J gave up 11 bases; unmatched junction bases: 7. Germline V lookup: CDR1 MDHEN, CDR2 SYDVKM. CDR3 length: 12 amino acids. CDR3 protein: CASSSRQGPQYF. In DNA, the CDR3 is TGTGCCAGCAGTTCACGACAGGGACCGCAGTACTTC.

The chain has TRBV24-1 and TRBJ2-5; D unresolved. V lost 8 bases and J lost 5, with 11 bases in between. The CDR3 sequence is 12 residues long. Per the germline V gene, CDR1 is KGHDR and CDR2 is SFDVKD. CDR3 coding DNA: TGTGCCACCAATCCGGTCGGGGAGACCCAGTACTTC. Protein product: CATNPVGETQYF.

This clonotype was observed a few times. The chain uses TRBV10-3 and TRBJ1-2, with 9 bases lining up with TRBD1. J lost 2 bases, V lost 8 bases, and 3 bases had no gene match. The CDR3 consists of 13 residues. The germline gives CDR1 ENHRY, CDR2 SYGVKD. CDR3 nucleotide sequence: TGTGCCATCGGACAGGGGAACAACTATGGCTACACCTTC. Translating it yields CAIGQGNNYGYTF.

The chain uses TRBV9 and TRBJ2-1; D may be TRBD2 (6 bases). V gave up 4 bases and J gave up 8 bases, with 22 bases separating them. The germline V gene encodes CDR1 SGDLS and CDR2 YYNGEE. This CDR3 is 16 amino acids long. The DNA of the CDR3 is TGTGCCAGCAGCTCCCGGGAACTAGCCGGCTCCCATGAGCAGTTCTTC. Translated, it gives CASSSRELAGSHEQFF.

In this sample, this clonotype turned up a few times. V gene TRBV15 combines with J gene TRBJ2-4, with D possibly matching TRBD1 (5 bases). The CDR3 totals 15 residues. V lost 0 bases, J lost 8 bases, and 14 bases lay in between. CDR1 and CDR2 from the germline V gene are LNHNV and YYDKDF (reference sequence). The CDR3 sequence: CATSRESRVGDIQYF. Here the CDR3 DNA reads TGTGCCACCAGCAGAGAATCCAGGGTAGGGGACATTCAGTACTTC.

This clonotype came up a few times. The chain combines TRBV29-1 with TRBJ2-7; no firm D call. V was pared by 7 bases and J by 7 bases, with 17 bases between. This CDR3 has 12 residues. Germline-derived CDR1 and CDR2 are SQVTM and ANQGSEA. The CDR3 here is CSGADPTREQYF. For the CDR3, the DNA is TGCAGCGGGGCAGACCCCACGCGGGAGCAGTACTTC.

CDR3 sequence: CSAREGNTEAFF. CDR3 nucleotide sequence: TGCAGTGCTAGAGAGGGGAACACTGAAGCTTTCTTT. V and J are TRBV20-1 and TRBJ1-1; D uncertain. The CDR3 sequence is 12 residues long. Trimming pared 0 bases from V and 1 base from J, leaving 3 bases between. Germline V gives CDR1 DFQATT, CDR2 SNEGSKA (reference sequence).

In nucleotides, the CDR3 is TGTGCCAGCAGTTACAGGGAGAGGGGTCAGCCCCAGCATTTT. Translating gives CASSYRERGQPQHF. J is TRBJ1-5 and V is TRBV6-2 or TRBV6-3; tentative D call: TRBD1 (5 bases). V was cut by 2 bases and J by 6 bases, with 11 bases left in between. This CDR3 comprises 14 residues. Looked up from germline, CDR1 is MNHEY and CDR2 is SVGEGT.

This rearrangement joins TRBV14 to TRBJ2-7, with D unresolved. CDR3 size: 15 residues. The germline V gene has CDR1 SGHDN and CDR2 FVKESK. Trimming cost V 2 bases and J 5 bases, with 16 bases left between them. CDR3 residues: CASSQLTGPRDEQYF. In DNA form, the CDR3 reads TGTGCCAGCAGCCAATTGACCGGGCCTCGGGACGAGCAGTACTTC.

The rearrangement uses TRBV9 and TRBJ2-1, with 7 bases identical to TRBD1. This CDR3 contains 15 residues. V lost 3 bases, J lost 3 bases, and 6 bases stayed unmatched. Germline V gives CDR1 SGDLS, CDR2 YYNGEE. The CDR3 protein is CASSGAGTDYNEQFF. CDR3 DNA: TGTGCCAGCAGCGGAGCCGGGACAGACTACAATGAGCAGTTCTTC. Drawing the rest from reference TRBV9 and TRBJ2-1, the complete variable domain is DSGVTQTPKHLITATGQRVTLRCSPRSGDLSVYWYQQSLDQGLQFLIQYYNGEERAKGNILERFSAQQFPDLHSELNLSSLELGDSALYFCASSGAGTDYNEQFFGPGTRLTVL.

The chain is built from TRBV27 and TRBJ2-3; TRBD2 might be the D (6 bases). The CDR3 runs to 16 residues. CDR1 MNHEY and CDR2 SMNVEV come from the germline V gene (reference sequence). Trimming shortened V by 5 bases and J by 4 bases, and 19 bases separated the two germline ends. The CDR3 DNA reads TGTGCCAGCAGTCCCCTAGCGTCTAATGGGGCAGATACGCAGTATTTT. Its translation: CASSPLASNGADTQYF.

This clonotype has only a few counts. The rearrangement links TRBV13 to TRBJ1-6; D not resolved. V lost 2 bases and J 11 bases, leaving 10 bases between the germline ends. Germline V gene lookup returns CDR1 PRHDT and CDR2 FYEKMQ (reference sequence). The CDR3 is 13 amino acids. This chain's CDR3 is CASSLMARAPLHF. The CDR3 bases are TGTGCCAGCAGCTTAATGGCGAGAGCACCCCTCCACTTT.

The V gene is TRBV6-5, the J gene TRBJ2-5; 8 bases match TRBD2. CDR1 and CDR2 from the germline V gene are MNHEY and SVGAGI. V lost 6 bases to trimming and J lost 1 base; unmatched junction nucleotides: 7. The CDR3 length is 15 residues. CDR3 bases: TGTGCCAGCAGGGTACGAGCGGGGGCCCAAGAGACCCAGTACTTC. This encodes CASRVRAGAQETQYF.

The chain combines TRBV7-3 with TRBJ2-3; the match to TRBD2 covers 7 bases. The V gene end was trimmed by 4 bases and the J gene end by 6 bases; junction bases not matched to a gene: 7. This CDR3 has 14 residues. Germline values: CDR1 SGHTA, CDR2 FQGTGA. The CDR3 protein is CASSSPTSSDTQYF. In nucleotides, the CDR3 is TGTGCCAGCAGCTCCCCGACTAGCAGCGATACGCAGTATTTT.

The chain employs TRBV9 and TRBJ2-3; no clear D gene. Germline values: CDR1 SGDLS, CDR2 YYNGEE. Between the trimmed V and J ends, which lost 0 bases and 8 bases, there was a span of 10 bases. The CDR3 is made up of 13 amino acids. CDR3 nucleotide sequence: TGTGCCAGCAGCGTAGGTAACCCGGGTACGCAGTATTTT. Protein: CASSVGNPGTQYF.

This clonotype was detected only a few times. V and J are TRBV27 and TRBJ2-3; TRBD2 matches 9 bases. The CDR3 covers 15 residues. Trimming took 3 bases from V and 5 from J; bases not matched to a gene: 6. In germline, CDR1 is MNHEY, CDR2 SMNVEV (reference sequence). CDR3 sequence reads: CASSLAGGRIDTQYF. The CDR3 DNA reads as TGTGCCAGCAGTTTGGCGGGGGGGCGTATAGATACGCAGTATTTT.

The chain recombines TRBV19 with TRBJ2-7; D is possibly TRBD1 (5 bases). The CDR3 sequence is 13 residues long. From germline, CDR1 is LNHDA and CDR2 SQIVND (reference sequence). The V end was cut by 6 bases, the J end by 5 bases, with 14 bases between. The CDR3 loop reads CASRMAPRDEQYF. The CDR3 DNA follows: TGTGCCAGTAGGATGGCCCCCAGGGACGAGCAGTACTTC.

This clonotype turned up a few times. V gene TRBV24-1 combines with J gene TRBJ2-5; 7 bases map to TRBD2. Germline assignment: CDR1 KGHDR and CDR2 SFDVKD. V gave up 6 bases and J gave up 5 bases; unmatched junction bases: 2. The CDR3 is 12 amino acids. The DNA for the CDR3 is TGTGCCACCAGTCTGGGAGGGGAGACCCAGTACTTC. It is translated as CATSLGGETQYF.

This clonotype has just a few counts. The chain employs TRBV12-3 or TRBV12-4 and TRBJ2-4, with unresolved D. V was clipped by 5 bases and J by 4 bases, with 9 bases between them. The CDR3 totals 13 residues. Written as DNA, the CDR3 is TGTGCCAGCAGTCATCCTTATAAAAACATTCAGTACTTC. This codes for CASSHPYKNIQYF.

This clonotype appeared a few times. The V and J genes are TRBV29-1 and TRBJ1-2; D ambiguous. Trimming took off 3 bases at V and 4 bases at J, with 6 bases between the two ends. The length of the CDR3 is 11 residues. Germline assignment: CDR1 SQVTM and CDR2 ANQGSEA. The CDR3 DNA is TGCAGCGTTGACTTCAGCTATGGCTACACCTTC. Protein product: CSVDFSYGYTF.

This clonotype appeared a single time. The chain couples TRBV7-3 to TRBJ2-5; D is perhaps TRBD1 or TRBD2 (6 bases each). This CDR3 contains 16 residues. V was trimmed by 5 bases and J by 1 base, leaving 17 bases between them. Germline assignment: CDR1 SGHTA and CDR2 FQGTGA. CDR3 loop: CASSQQGPGAQETQYF. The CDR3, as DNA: TGTGCCAGCAGCCAGCAGGGACCGGGGGCCCAAGAGACCCAGTACTTC.

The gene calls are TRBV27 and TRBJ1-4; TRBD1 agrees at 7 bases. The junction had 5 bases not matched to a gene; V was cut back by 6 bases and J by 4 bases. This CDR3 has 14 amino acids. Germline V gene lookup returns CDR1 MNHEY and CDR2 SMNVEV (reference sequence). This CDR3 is CASSWDSRNEKLFF. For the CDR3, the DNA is TGTGCCAGCAGCTGGGACAGTCGTAATGAAAAACTGTTTTTT.

CDR3 in amino acids: CASSRNRVTLYNEQFF. CDR3 nucleotides: TGTGCCAGCAGTAGGAACAGGGTAACTCTCTACAATGAGCAGTTCTTC. The chain recombines TRBV27 with TRBJ2-1; D is perhaps TRBD1 (6 bases). This CDR3 is built from 16 residues. The germline V and J ends were trimmed by 5 bases and 3 bases, with 17 bases remaining between them. Per germline, CDR1 MNHEY and CDR2 SMNVEV (reference sequence).

This chain's CDR3 is CASSDSGTPNTEAFF. CDR3 DNA sequence: TGTGCCAGCAGTGACTCCGGGACGCCGAACACTGAAGCTTTCTTT. The chain employs TRBV2 and TRBJ1-1, with a tentative D call TRBD1 (5 bases). The CDR3 sequence is 15 residues long. Germline CDR1 and CDR2: SNHLY and FYNNEI. V was pared by 3 bases and J by 1 base, with 12 bases between.

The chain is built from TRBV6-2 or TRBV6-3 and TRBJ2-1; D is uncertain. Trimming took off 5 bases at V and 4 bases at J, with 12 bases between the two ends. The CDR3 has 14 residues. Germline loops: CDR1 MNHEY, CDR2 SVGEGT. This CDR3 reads CASSADIPYNEQFF. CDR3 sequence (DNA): TGTGCCAGCAGTGCGGATATACCATACAATGAGCAGTTCTTC.

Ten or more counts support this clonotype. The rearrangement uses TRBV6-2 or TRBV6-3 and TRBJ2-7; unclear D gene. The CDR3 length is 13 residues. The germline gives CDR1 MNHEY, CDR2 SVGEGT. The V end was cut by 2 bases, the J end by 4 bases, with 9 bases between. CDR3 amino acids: CASSYDQAYEQYF. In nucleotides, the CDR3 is TGTGCCAGCAGTTACGACCAGGCTTACGAGCAGTACTTC.